This TCR beta chain was sequenced for a study of spatial heterogeneity in lung cancer. The overall study: Sequence detection consistently recorded a greater number of beta-chain than alpha-chain sequences. Overall study results and limits: Tumor mutation counts were tracked by expanded intratumoral alpha and beta TCR counts.

In this sample, this clonotype turned up many times. Its antigen is undetermined. For a library built for alpha chains, this beta chain is a stray read; little rests on its size. Time point of the sample: sample taken at primary tumor resection. Whole RNA came from tumor, nontumor lung or frozen PBMC and was sequenced without being sorted. Every TCR cDNA molecule carried a tag that served as a unique molecular identifier. TCRdb recomputed calls from the 5' RACE reads with MiXCR, one row per CDR3 protein. Of some 7,000 distinct CDR3 sequences in the sample, 13% to 15% are singletons; the top ten hold 9%. The CDR3 runs to 15 residues. V was clipped by 0 bases and J by 7 bases; unmatched bases: 9. The germline gives CDR1 DFQATT, CDR2 SNEGSKA (reference sequence).

The receptor was derived from a female donor with early-stage non-small cell lung cancer. Sequencing was performed on lung tumor tissue, taken at surgery. The chain joins TRBV20-1 to TRBJ1-5; 7 bases agree with TRBD1. The CDR3 DNA follows: TGCAGTGCTAGAGAGGGCCGAGGGGGCAGACAGCCCCAGCATTTT. The encoded protein is CSAREGRGGRQPQHF.